The clone carrying this TCR beta chain was picked up many times. Its matching antigen is unknown. Researchers took RNA transcripts and amplified the TCR beta CDR3 regions from them. TCR CDR3 underwent first-round RT-PCR with the HTBI primer set. TCRdb analysed the multiplex PCR reads with MiXCR anew, one entry per CDR3 protein. The table includes 250,000 to 350,000 distinct CDR3 sequences, about a sixth detected once. Trimming left V 1 base short and J 0 bases short, with 7 bases between. The CDR3 has 15 amino acids. Germline CDR1 is SGHRS and CDR2 is YFSETQ. The data are from a study of T cells in Graves' hyperthyroidism and ophthalmopathy. Whole-study results and caveats: Within blood appeared most thyroid clonotypes that had expanded above 0.001.

The clonotype comes from a woman aged 60-75 years with Graves' ophthalmopathy. The V gene is TRBV5-1, the J gene TRBJ1-4; no firm D call. The sample was blood. The CDR3 spells CASSLSRATNEKLFF. The CDR3, as DNA: TGCGCCAGCAGCTTGTCGCGGGCAACTAATGAAAAACTGTTTTTT.